This TCR beta chain was sequenced in a study of neoadjuvant anti-PD-1 for oral cavity cancer. Study-wide background: Non-progressing patients received a fourth nivolumab dose near day 43, then surgery on days 50-56.

Losses at the gene ends were 4 bases for V and 11 bases for J; bases not matched to a gene: 7. The germline gives CDR1 SQVTM, CDR2 ANQGSEA. CDR3 size: 12 residues. Repertoires were generated with immunoSEQ multiplex PCR, while TCRdb's copy carries only in-frame clones and drops some. The sample records 20,000 to 25,000 clones, 45% being singletons. The time point was: after neoadjuvant nivolumab, at surgical resection. The sample was tumor tissue, taken after nivolumab (anti-PD-1) treatment. The chain carries TRBV29-1 and TRBJ2-2, with 7 bases that match TRBD1. The clonotype was recovered from a person aged 35-79 years with oral cavity squamous cell carcinoma. The CDR3 sequence: CSVGTGLRELFF. Here the CDR3 DNA reads TGCAGCGTTGGGACAGGATTAAGAGAGCTGTTTTTT.